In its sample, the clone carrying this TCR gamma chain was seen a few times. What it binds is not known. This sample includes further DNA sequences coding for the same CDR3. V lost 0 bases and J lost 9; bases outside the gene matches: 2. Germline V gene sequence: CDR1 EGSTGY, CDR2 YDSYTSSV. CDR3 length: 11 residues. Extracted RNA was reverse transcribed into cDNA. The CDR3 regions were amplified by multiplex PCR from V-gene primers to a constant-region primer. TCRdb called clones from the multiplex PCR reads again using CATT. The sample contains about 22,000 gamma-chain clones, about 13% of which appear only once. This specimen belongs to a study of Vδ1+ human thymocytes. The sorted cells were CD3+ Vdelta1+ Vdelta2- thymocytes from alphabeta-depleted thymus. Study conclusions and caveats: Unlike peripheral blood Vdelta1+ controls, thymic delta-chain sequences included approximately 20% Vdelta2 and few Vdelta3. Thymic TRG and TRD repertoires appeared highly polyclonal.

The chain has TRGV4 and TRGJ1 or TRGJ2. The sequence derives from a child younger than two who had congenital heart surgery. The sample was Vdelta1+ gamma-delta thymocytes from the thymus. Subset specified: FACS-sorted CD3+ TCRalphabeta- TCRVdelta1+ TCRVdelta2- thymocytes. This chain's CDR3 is CATWDGRKKLF. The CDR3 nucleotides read TGTGCCACCTGGGATGGGCGTAAGAAACTCTTT.